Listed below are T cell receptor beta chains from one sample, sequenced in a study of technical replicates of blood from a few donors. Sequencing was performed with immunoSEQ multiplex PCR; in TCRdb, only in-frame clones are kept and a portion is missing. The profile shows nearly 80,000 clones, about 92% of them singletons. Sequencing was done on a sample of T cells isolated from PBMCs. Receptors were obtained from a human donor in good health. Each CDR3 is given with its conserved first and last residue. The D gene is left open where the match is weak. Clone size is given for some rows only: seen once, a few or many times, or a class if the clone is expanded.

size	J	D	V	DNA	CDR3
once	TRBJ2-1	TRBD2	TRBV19	TGTGCCAGTAGTATCATTGGCGGGGGCAATGAGCAGTTCTTC	CASSIIGGGNEQFF
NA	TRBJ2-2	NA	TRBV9	TGTGCCAGCAGCGTAATGGGTGGCGGAAGGAGGGCCAACACCGGGGAGCTGTTTTTT	CASSVMGGGRRANTGELFF
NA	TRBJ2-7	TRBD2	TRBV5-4	TGTGCCAGCAGCTTGCTCGCTAGCGGGAACTCCTACGAGCAGTACTTC	CASSLLASGNSYEQYF
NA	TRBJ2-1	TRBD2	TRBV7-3	TGTGCCAGCAGTATTGGGCTAGCGGCCAATGAGCAGTTCTTC	CASSIGLAANEQFF
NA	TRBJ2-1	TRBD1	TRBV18	TGTGCCAGCTCACCACCGGTACGGGGACAGGGATGGAATGAGCAGTTCTTC	CASSPPVRGQGWNEQFF
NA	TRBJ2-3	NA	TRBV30	TGTGCCTGGCGGCAGGCTACAGATACGCAGTATTTT	CAWRQATDTQYF
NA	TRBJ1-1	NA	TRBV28	TGTGCCAGCAGTTTGCTACAGCCGAACACTGAAGCTTTCTTT	CASSLLQPNTEAFF
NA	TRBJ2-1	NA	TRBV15	TGTGCCACCAGCAGAGATTATTTCGGGAGTAGCAATGAGCAGTTCTTC	CATSRDYFGSSNEQFF
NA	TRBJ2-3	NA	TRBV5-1	TGCGCCAGCAGCGGCGGACAGATCACAGATACGCAGTATTTT	CASSGGQITDTQYF
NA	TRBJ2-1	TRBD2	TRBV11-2	TGTGCCAGCTCCTCTAGCGGGAGGTACAATGAGCAGTTCTTC	CASSSSGRYNEQFF
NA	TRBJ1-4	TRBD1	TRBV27	TGTGCCAGCAGTTTATCTCTAGGACAGGGTGAAGAAAAACTGTTTTTT	CASSLSLGQGEEKLFF
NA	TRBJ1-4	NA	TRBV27	TGTGCCAGCAGTTTATTGGCGGGAATAGGGGAAAAACTGTTTTTT	CASSLLAGIGEKLFF
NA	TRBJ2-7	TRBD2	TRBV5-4	TGTGCCAGCAGCACCGGGACTAGCGGGCCGAGCTCCTACGAGCAGTACTTC	CASSTGTSGPSSYEQYF
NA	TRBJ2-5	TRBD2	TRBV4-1	TGCGCCAGCAGCCAAGGTATAGTGACTAGCGGGAAAGAGACCCAGTACTTC	CASSQGIVTSGKETQYF
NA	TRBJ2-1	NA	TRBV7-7	TGTGCTAGCAGCTTAGACGGGAGTTACGGTGAGCAGTTCTTC	CASSLDGSYGEQFF
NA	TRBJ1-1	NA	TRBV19	TGTGCCAGTAGTAAGACAGGGAACACTGAAGCTTTCTTT	CASSKTGNTEAFF
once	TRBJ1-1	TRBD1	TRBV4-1	TGCGCCAGCAGCCATCTGAACCTAGACAGGGACACTGAAGCTTTCTTT	CASSHLNLDRDTEAFF
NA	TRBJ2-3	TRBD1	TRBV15	TGTGCCACCAGCAGAGAGACAGGGGTAGATACGCAGTATTTT	CATSRETGVDTQYF
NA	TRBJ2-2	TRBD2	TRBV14	TGTGCCAGCAGCCTGATAGCGGGAACGAACACCGGGGAGCTGTTTTTT	CASSLIAGTNTGELFF
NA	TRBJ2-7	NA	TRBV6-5	TGTGCCAGCAGTCGGGTTCTTGCCCTCTCCTACGAGCAGTACTTC	CASSRVLALSYEQYF
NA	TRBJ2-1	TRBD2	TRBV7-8	TGTGCCAGCAGTATCCGGGAGGCCCGCAATGAGCAGTTCTTC	CASSIREARNEQFF
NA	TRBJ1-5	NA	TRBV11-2	TGTGCCAGCAGCTTACCGGGGGGCCAGCCCCAGCATTTT	CASSLPGGQPQHF
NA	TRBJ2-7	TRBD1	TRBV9	TGTGCCAGCAGCCTCCAGGGTTCCGCAGGGGGTTTGTACGAGCAGTACTTC	CASSLQGSAGGLYEQYF
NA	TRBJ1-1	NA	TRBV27	TGTGCCAGCAGTCCCCTCGGGCAGGGGCGGAACACTGAAGCTTTCTTT	CASSPLGQGRNTEAFF
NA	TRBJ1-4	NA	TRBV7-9	TGTGCCAGCAGTATAAGGTTAAGGGAGTTAGATGAAAAACTGTTTTTT	CASSIRLRELDEKLFF
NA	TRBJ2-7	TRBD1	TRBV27	TGTGCCAGCAGTTGGGGACAGGGGGCTTACGAGCAGTACTTC	CASSWGQGAYEQYF
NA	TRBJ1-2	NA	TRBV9	TGTGCCAGCAGCGTTCCAGCAGGGAAAATGTTCGATGGCTACACCTTC	CASSVPAGKMFDGYTF
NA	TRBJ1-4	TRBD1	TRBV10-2	TGCGCCAGCAGTCTGACAGGGGTTAATGAAAAACTGTTTTTT	CASSLTGVNEKLFF
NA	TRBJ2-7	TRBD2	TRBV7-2	TGTGCCAGCAGCTTAGGGGGTCTAGCGGGATTCTCCTACGAGCAGTACTTC	CASSLGGLAGFSYEQYF
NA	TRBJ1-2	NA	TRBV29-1	TGCAGCGTTTCCGTCGACAGGAATGGCTACACCTTC	CSVSVDRNGYTF
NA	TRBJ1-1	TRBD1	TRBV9	TGTGCCAGCAGCGTGGAGGGAACAGGGGGCACTGAAGCTTTCTTT	CASSVEGTGGTEAFF
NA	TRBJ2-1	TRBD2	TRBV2	TGTGCCAGCATTTTGCTGTTAGCGGGAGCGAATGAGCAGTTCTTC	CASILLLAGANEQFF
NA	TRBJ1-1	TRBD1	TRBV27	TGTGCCACCGCCGGGACAGCGATCACTGAAGCTTTCTTT	CATAGTAITEAFF
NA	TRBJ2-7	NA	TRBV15	TGTGCCACCAGCAGAGGCACGGAGTTCTACGAGCAGTACTTC	CATSRGTEFYEQYF
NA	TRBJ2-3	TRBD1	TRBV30	TGTGCCTGGAGTGTCAACAGGGGGGATACGCAGTATTTT	CAWSVNRGDTQYF
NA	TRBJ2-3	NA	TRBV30	TGTGCCTGGAGTCTTCGGGTAGGCACAGATACGCAGTATTTT	CAWSLRVGTDTQYF
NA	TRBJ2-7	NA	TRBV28	TGTGCCAGCAGTCACTCCTACGAGCAGTACTTC	CASSHSYEQYF
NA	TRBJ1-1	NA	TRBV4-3	TGCGCCAGCAGCCAAGATCTCTATCGGGGGACTGAAGCTTTCTTT	CASSQDLYRGTEAFF
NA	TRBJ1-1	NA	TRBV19	TGTGCCAGTAGTGCTCGAGGGTTGGGCACTGAAGCTTTCTTT	CASSARGLGTEAFF
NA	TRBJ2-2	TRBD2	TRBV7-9	TGTGCCAGCAGCTCGACCCTTAGGACTAGCGGGTGGAACACCGGGGAGCTGTTTTTT	CASSSTLRTSGWNTGELFF
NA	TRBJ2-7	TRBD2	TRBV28	TGTGCCAGCAGGCCAGGGACTAGCGGCTACTACGAGCAGTACTTC	CASRPGTSGYYEQYF
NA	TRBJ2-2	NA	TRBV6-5	TGTGCCAGCAGTTACTCGCCTGAGGGGGAGCTGTTTTTT	CASSYSPEGELFF
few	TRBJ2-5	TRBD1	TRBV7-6	TGTGCCACCCAACAGGGGGCGCGGGAGACCCAGTACTTC	CATQQGARETQYF
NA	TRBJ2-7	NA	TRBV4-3	TGCGCCAGCAGCCAGTCCGGACAGAGATCCTACGAGCAGTACTTC	CASSQSGQRSYEQYF
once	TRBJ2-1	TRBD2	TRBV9	TGTGCCAGCAGCGGAGGACTAGCGACGATGAATGAGCAGTTCTTC	CASSGGLATMNEQFF
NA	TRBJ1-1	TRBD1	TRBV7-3	TGTGCCAGCAGCCTCCAGGGGGCGCGAGACACTGAAGCTTTCTTT	CASSLQGARDTEAFF
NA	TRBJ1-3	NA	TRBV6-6	TGTGCCAGCAAGGGGAACGGAAACACCATATATTTT	CASKGNGNTIYF
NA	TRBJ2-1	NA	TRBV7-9	TGTGCCAGCAGCTTGGGAGTCAATGAGCAGTTCTTC	CASSLGVNEQFF
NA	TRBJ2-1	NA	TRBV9	TGTGCCAGCAGCGTCGATTACAGCTCCTACAATGAGCAGTTCTTC	CASSVDYSSYNEQFF
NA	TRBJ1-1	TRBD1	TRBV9	TGTGCCAGCAGCGTCTCAGGGACAGGGACGACTGAAGCTTTCTTT	CASSVSGTGTTEAFF
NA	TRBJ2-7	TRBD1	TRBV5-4	TGTGCCAGCAGCTTGTATCGGACAGGGGTGGTTTACGAGCAGTACTTC	CASSLYRTGVVYEQYF
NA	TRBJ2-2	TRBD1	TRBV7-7	TGTGCTAGCAGCGGATCGACAGGGGAAGATTATGCCGGGGAGCTGTTTTTT	CASSGSTGEDYAGELFF
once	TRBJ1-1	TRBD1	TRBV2	TGTGCCAGCACTGCCGGGGGCGGGACAGGTGAAGCTTTCTTT	CASTAGGGTGEAFF
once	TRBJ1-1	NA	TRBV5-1	TGCGCCAGCAGCTCCGGGATGAACACTGAAGCTTTCTTT	CASSSGMNTEAFF
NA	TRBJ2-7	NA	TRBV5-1	TGCGCCAGCAGCTTGGGGCAGTCCTACGAGCAGTACTTC	CASSLGQSYEQYF